This TCR beta chain appears in the sequencing data of a study of blood T cell repertoires in COVID-19. The wider study: Donors in the United States, Italy and Spain gave samples during acute or convalescent COVID-19. Sources were T cells, B-cell-depleted T cells, or PBMCs; the material itself was cDNA or gDNA.

In the original analysis: Using reference gene primer amplification, nucleated cell counts were estimated. Generated by immunoSEQ multiplex PCR, the TCRdb table keeps only in-frame clones and is missing some. That table supplies the V and J calls and clone size; D and trimming were determined from the DNA. Of fewer than 200,000 clones in the sample, approximately 86% were seen once. The CDR3 has 15 amino acids. The germline V gene encodes CDR1 SGHNT and CDR2 YYREEE (reference sequence). The J segment lost 6 bases and the V segment lost 4 bases, leaving 11 bases of the junction unmatched. The sequence was obtained from a man aged 45-65 years with active or convalescent COVID-19. Sample: peripheral blood. V is TRBV5-4 and J is TRBJ1-1; TRBD1 aligns across 8 bases. CDR3 in amino acids: CASSKPPGQAAEAFF. The CDR3 DNA is TGTGCCAGCAGCAAGCCTCCGGGACAGGCCGCTGAAGCTTTCTTT.